This TCR beta chain was retrieved from a study of OX40 agonist ivuxolimab in advanced cancers. Concerning the study at large: Ivuxolimab was a fully human IgG2 agonistic monoclonal antibody targeting the costimulatory receptor OX40 (CD134). The paper reports the monotherapy dose-escalation portion (N of about 52 patients) of the phase I ivuxolimab trial. Of the approximately 50 dose-escalation patients, hepatocellular carcinoma was present in about 20, melanoma in around 15, renal cell carcinoma in 9 and head and neck cancer in 9. The dose-escalation cohort was over 70% male with a mean age of roughly 60 years, ranging from roughly 23 to 90. Three dose-escalation patients achieved partial responses, one with hepatocellular carcinoma and two with cutaneous melanoma. Intravenous ivuxolimab was administered to patients every 2 weeks at six dose levels: 0.01, 0.1, 0.3, 1.5, 3 and 10 mg/kg. Patients were allowed to have had prior anti-PD-1, anti-PD-L1 or anti-CTLA-4 therapy, and around 41% of the dose-escalation patients had previously received checkpoint inhibitors. Peripheral TCRbeta sequencing was intended to test whether TCR sequence diversity was altered and clonal T-cell expansion was caused by ivuxolimab.

Points on this clone: The specificity of this receptor is unknown. No quality values exist for individual bases; no much larger clone is one base distant.

The trial excluded patients who had a history of autoimmune disease or were on systemic immunosuppression. Peripheral blood for TCR sequencing was collected from all dose cohorts at baseline, on cycle 4 day 1, and on cycle 7 day 1. The samples were drawn from a first-in-human, open-label, multicenter phase I dose-escalation trial of ivuxolimab. Adults with locally advanced or metastatic melanoma, renal cell carcinoma, hepatocellular carcinoma or head and neck squamous cell carcinoma were enrolled in the trial. Before TCR sequencing, CD4+ and CD8+ T cells were separately sorted from peripheral blood. V was cut back by 4 bases and J by 6 bases, leaving a gap of 13 bases between them. There are 14 amino acids in the CDR3, from cysteine to phenylalanine inclusive. The entry retains the CDR3 DNA only, 42 bases that are in frame from base 1. Looking up the germline V gene yields CDR1 LGHNT and CDR2 FRNRAP.

Broad study findings and their caveats: At doses from 0.1 to 3.0 mg/kg, clonal expansion was seen in both CD4+ and CD8+ blood T cells between baseline and week 6. Partial responders in the 0.1-3.0 mg/kg groups had among the lowest normalized peripheral clonal expansion, especially among CD8+ T cells. After ivuxolimab, more expanded clones were found on average in CD8+ T cells than in CD4+ T cells. Low levels of normalized T-cell clonal expansion were also seen in some patients who did not respond. Antigen specificity was not determined for the clonally expanded peripheral T cells.

Genomic DNA was isolated from the sorted cells so that the TCRbeta CDR3 region could be sequenced. The immunoSEQ Assay was used to sequence the TCRbeta CDR3 regions. The immuneACCESS repertoire file appears here via TCRdb, limited to in-frame rearrangements. These files lack a portion of the clones; in checked studies, under half of the deficit traces to unresolved V genes, and the cause of the others is not known. This sample gives about 77,000 clones in total; about nine tenths of them show up just once. Together, the top ten hold around 2.4% of the sample. Material: CD4+ or CD8+ T cells sorted from blood, obtained in a trial of the OX40 agonist ivuxolimab. Rearrangement joined TRBV12-5 to TRBJ1-5; a tentative D call is TRBD1 (5 bases match). The TCR comes from an adult with an advanced solid tumor such as melanoma, head and neck, liver or kidney cancer. The CDR3 in this case is CASGSHGGRQPQHF. In nucleotides, the sequence is TGTGCTAGTGGTTCCCACGGGGGTCGTCAGCCCCAGCATTTT.